The clone carrying this TCR beta chain appeared a few times. Antigen unknown. Amplified TCR beta CDR3 regions derived from RNA transcripts. HTBI primers were used for first-round RT-PCR of the TCR CDR3. TCRdb reprocessed the multiplex PCR reads via MiXCR and lists one record per CDR3 protein. Among approximately 400,000 distinct CDR3 sequences listed, approximately 15% were seen once. The record originates from a study of T cells in Graves' hyperthyroidism and ophthalmopathy. Overall study context: Peripheral blood collection took place at initial diagnosis, before any treatment.

The V and J ends lost 5 bases and 8 bases respectively, with 12 bases between them. The CDR3 covers 13 residues. Per the germline V gene, CDR1 is SEHNR and CDR2 is FQNEAQ (reference sequence). Study conclusions and caveats: Most thyroid clonotypes expanded above 0.001 appeared in blood too. Separating ophthalmopathy from stable hyperthyroidism was achieved by a 13 V-J model.

The chain carries TRBV7-9 and TRBJ1-4; weak D call: TRBD1 (5 bases). The source material was blood. The receptor was derived from a man between 25 and 39 years old with Graves' hyperthyroidism that later progressed to Graves' ophthalmopathy. The DNA for the CDR3 is TGTGCCAGCAGCCCACAGGCGAGGGAAAAACTGTTTTTT. Its protein product is CASSPQAREKLFF.